Listed below are T cell receptor beta chains from one sample, sequenced in a study of blood T cell repertoires in COVID-19. Some clones are missing from TCRdb's copy, which holds only in-frame ones; the method was immunoSEQ multiplex PCR. The sample yields about 61,000 clones, about nine tenths seen once. The sequenced sample consisted of peripheral blood. These receptors all come from a woman between 45 and 65 years old with active or convalescent COVID-19. Each CDR3 is given with its conserved first and last residue. The D gene is left open where the match is weak. For some rows the clone size is stated as once, few or many, or as a class when expanded; others skip it.

TRBD1 TRBJ2-1 - TRBV5-1 TGCGCCAGCAGCCCAGACCCGACAGGGGCCACAGATGAGCAGTTCTTC CASSPDPTGATDEQFF
TRBD1 TRBJ2-5 - TRBV29-1 TGCAGCGTTGTGCGACAGGGAGAGACCCAGTACTTC CSVVRQGETQYF
TRBD1 TRBJ2-5 once TRBV19 TGTGCCAGTAGTATTGCGGACAGGGCCCAAGAGACCCAGTACTTC CASSIADRAQETQYF
TRBD2 TRBJ2-7 - TRBV2 TGTGCCAGCAGTGAAGAGGCGATAGCGGGAGACAGAGCTTTGGGGTACTTC CASSEEAIAGDRALGYF
- TRBJ2-7 few TRBV5-1 TGCGCCAGCAGCTTGGAACAGGCCTACGAGCAGTACTTC CASSLEQAYEQYF
- TRBJ2-6 - TRBV13 TGTGCCAGCAGCAACGGCTCTGGGGCCAACGTCCTGACTTTC CASSNGSGANVLTF
- TRBJ1-1 - TRBV20-1 TGCAGTGCCTGGGTGGGGGGTGAAGCTTTCTTT CSAWVGGEAFF
- TRBJ2-5 - TRBV2 TGTGCCAGCCGGGACCAAGAGACCCAGTACTTC CASRDQETQYF
TRBD2 TRBJ2-7 - TRBV6-1 TGTGCCAGCAGTGAGCAACCACTAGCGGGAGACGAGCAGTACTTC CASSEQPLAGDEQYF
TRBD1 TRBJ2-7 - TRBV19 TGTGCCAGTAGTATTCGGGACAGGGGGGCCTACGAGCAGTACTTC CASSIRDRGAYEQYF
- TRBJ2-7 - TRBV6-6 TGTGCCAGCACGAAAGGGGCCTCCTACGAGCAGTACTTC CASTKGASYEQYF